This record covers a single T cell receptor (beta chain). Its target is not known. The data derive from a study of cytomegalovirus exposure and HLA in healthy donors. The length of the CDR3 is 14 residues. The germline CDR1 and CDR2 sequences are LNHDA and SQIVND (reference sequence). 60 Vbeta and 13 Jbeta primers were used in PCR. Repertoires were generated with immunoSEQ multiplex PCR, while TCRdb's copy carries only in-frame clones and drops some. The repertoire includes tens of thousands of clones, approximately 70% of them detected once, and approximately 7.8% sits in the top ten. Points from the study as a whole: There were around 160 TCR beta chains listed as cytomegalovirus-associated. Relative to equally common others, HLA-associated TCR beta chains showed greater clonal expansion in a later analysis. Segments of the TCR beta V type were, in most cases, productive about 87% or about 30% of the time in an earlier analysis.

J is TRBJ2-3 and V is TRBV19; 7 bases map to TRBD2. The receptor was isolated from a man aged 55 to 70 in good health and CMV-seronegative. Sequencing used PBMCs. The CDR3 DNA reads TGTGAACGGCTTACGGGGGGTTTCGCAGATACGCAGTATTTT. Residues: CERLTGGFADTQYF.